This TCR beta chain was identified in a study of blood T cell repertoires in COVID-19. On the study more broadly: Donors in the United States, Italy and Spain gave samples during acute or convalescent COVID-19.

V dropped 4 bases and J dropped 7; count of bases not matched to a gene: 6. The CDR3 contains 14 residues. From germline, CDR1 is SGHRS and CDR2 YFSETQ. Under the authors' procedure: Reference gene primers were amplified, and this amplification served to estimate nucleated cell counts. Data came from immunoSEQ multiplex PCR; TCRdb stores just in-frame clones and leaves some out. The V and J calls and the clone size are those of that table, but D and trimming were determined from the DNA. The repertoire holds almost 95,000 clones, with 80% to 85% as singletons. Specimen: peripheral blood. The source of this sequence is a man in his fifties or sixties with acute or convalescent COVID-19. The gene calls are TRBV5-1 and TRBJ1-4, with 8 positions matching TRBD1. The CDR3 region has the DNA TGCGCCAGCAGCCCCGACAGGGGAGGTGAAAAACTGTTTTTT. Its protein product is CASSPDRGGEKLFF. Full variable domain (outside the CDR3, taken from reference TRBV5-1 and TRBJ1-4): KAGVTQTPRYLIKTRGQQVTLSCSPISGHRSVSWYQQTPGQGLQFLFEYFSETQRNKGNFPGRFSGRQFSNSRSEMNVSTLELGDSALYLCASSPDRGGEKLFFGSGTQLSVL.